Sequencing of this T cell receptor (beta chain) was carried out in a study of human T cells and chemical hapten exposure. General study results and limits: Unchanged with DPC sensitization were TCRs above 1 in 1000 frequency.

This clonotype was counted only a few times. Antigen: not known. Noted time point: patch test 2, 6 weeks after DPC sensitization. Stated treatment: therapeutic diphenylcyclopropenone sensitization with weekly scalp DPC. Deletions cut 6 bases from V and 5 bases from J, with 14 bases between. The CDR3 loop spans 13 amino acids. CDR1 and CDR2 (germline): MNHEY, SVGAGI. TCRdb re-called the RACE reads with MiXCR, one entry per CDR3 protein. The sample contains about 78,000 distinct CDR3 sequences, around 8.8% of which appear only once. The clonotype originates from a woman between 45 and 65 years old with alopecia areata. Some clones in this sample may be carry-over from other donors' samples. The source was whole blood, collected in connection with sensitization to the hapten diphenylcyclopropenone (DPC). The chain has TRBV6-5 and TRBJ2-7, with a tentative D call TRBD1 (6 bases). The DNA of the CDR3 is TGTGCCAGCAGCCGCAGGGGAAGCCACGAGCAGTACTTC. It specifies CASSRRGSHEQYF.